The clone carrying this T cell receptor gamma chain is large within its sample. Trimming at V came to 0 bases and at J to 6 bases, leaving 8 bases not matched to a gene. This CDR3 is 14 amino acids long. The germline V gene has CDR1 EGSNGY and CDR2 YDSYNSKV. This sample stems from a study of gamma-delta chains in newborns, infants, children. Across the whole study: Polyclonal expansion of innate γδ T cells after birth follows microbial exposure.

TCRdb re-analyzed the reads via CATT. The top ten clones hold 20% to 25% of a sample with roughly 450 gamma-chain clones, about 44% of them seen once. The clonotype comes from a child who was a newborn, infant or young child, either healthy, febrile or measles-vaccinated (not recorded which). The sample consisted of blood. The chain carries TRGV2 and TRGJ1 or TRGJ2. Because TCRdb records no J gene, it was assigned here through a match of the DNA to germline. The CDR3 is CATWDGPLGYKKLF. Written as DNA, the CDR3 is TGTGCCACCTGGGACGGGCCCTTGGGTTATAAGAAACTCTTT.